The 4 T cell receptor beta chains in this list originate from one sample, sequenced in a study of beta chain features in type 1 diabetes listed by TCRdb under 2018. The library was generated by the immunoSEQ multiplex PCR assay. The entire isolated RNA was reverse transcribed using the High Capacity cDNA Reverse Transcription Kit, and thus expressed TCRB transcripts were sequenced. The immuneACCESS repertoire file appears here via TCRdb, limited to in-frame rearrangements. These files lack a portion of the clones; in checked studies, under half of the deficit traces to unresolved V genes, and the cause of the others is not known. The sample data list 300,000 to 400,000 clones, and less than 9.5% of these were observed just once. The ten largest clones capture approximately 0.44% of the sample. Sequencing input: central memory CD4+ T cells from blood. The origin of the receptors is a woman between 18 and 29 years old in good health.

There are many counts of this clone. The chain uses TRBV28 and TRBJ2-3; D perhaps matches TRBD1 (5 bases). The CDR3 is 15 amino acids. The germline CDR1 and CDR2 sequences are MDHEN and SYDVKM. V gave up 8 bases and J gave up 0 bases, with 15 bases separating them. CDR3 residues: CASLTPGLSTDTQYF. The DNA for the CDR3 is TGTGCCAGCCTCACCCCAGGGCTTAGCACAGATACGCAGTATTTT. Looking up the rest from reference TRBV28 and TRBJ2-3 gives the full variable domain: DVKVTQSSRYLVKRTGEKVFLECVQDMDHENMFWYRQDPGLGLRLIYFSYDVKMKEKGDIPEGYSVSREKKERFSLILESASTNQTSMYLCASLTPGLSTDTQYFGPGTRLTVL.

This clone was detected ten times or more. The gene calls are TRBV4-2 and TRBJ2-3; D uncertain. The CDR3 loop spans 15 amino acids. Germline CDR1 reads LGHNA; CDR2 reads YNFKEQ. Trimming left V 1 base short and J 1 base short, with 9 bases between. CDR3 nucleotides: TGTGCCAGCAGCCAAGTAACCCGGGGCACAGATACGCAGTATTTT. It encodes CASSQVTRGTDTQYF.

V usage is TRBV28 and J usage is TRBJ1-2; 10 bases are shared with TRBD1. Per germline, CDR1 MDHEN and CDR2 SYDVKM. The CDR3 covers 15 residues. Trimming took 5 bases from V and 4 from J; bases not matched to a gene: 7. The CDR3 is CASSPPGQGIYGYTF. The CDR3 nucleotides are TGTGCCAGCAGTCCCCCGGGACAGGGGATCTATGGCTACACCTTC.

In this sample, this clone turned up a few times. The rearrangement uses TRBV7-2 and TRBJ1-2; possible D gene TRBD1, 6 bases. CDR3 length: 13 amino acids. Germline V gives CDR1 SGHTA, CDR2 FQGNSA. Trimming stripped 5 bases from V and 4 bases from J, with 11 bases between. The CDR3 DNA follows: TGTGCCAGCAGCCCTCAGGGGTCCTATGGCTACACCTTC. This gives the protein CASSPQGSYGYTF.